This entry lists 30 T cell receptor beta chains sequenced from one sample in a study of T cell changes during pregnancy in multiple sclerosis (dated by TCRdb to the late 2010s). Receptor libraries were prepared by the immunoSEQ multiplex PCR assay. TCRdb holds this immuneACCESS table with in-frame rearrangements only. Some clones are missing; in checked studies, unresolved V genes explain under half, and the rest has no known cause. The sample includes tens of thousands of clones, with over 85% observed a single time. Roughly 5% of the sample belongs to the ten largest clones. Source: peripheral blood, taken in the third trimester of pregnancy. The origin of the receptors is a female donor in good health, enrolled as a control in a pregnancy study.

V usage is TRBV19 and J usage is TRBJ1-5; D ambiguous. The CDR3 consists of 13 residues. The V end was cut by 5 bases, the J end by 3 bases, with 8 bases between. The germline gives CDR1 LNHDA, CDR2 SQIVND (reference sequence). The CDR3 DNA is TGTGCCAGTAGTCCCAGGCCCAATCAGCCCCAGCATTTT. Translated: CASSPRPNQPQHF.

The chain couples TRBV21-1 to TRBJ2-7; the table's D call, TRBD1, has no DNA check behind it. TRBV21-1 is classified as a pseudogene. This CDR3 has 17 amino acids. CDR3 sequence reads: CASSKASGTGTSYEQYF. CDR3 bases: TGTGCCAGCAGCAAAGCCTCCGGGACAGGGACCTCCTACGAGCAGTACTTC.

The V gene is TRBV9, the J gene TRBJ2-2; D not certain. Deletions cut 4 bases from V and 9 bases from J, with 16 bases between. Germline CDR1 and CDR2: SGDLS and YYNGEE. This CDR3 contains 14 residues. CDR3 sequence: CASSPTPGSRELFF. DNA for the CDR3: TGTGCCAGCAGCCCCACGCCTGGCTCCCGGGAGCTGTTTTTT.

The chain uses TRBV7-3 and TRBJ1-1; D is ambiguous. CDR3 length: 15 residues. V was clipped by 0 bases and J by 4 bases, with 12 bases between them. Germline V gives CDR1 SGHTA, CDR2 FQGTGA. CDR3 bases: TGTGCCAGCAGCTTAACGTTTAATGAGGGCACTGAAGCTTTCTTT. This encodes CASSLTFNEGTEAFF.

This rearrangement joins TRBV6-1 to TRBJ1-5; D gene ambiguous. Germline loops: CDR1 MNHNS, CDR2 SASEGT. V lost 0 bases and J lost 1, with 13 bases in between. The CDR3 runs to 17 residues. CDR3 residues: CASSEALLGGSNQPQHF. CDR3 in DNA: TGTGCCAGCAGTGAAGCGCTTCTCGGCGGAAGCAATCAGCCCCAGCATTTT.

Only a few counts were recorded for this clone. This chain connects TRBV2 to TRBJ1-1; a possible D gene is TRBD1 (5 bases). V dropped 6 bases and J dropped 10 bases, with 21 bases sitting between them. This CDR3 spans 14 amino acids. Germline lookup yields CDR1 SNHLY and CDR2 FYNNEI. CDR3 protein: CASSVVGGPTGAFF. DNA for the CDR3: TGTGCCAGCAGCGTCGTGGGGGGACCCACCGGAGCTTTCTTT.

This clone was picked up one time. The chain couples TRBV6-1 to TRBJ2-7, with 12 bases identical to TRBD2. V lost 3 bases, J lost 6 bases, and 12 bases stayed unmatched. This CDR3 comprises 17 residues. Germline values: CDR1 MNHNS, CDR2 SASEGT. CDR3: CASSDRLAGAHVAEQYF. In DNA form, the CDR3 reads TGTGCCAGCAGTGACAGACTAGCGGGGGCCCACGTAGCCGAGCAGTACTTC.

Concerning this clone: Relative to the germline gene, one junction end is altered; a read error may explain this. V and J are TRBV6-1 and TRBJ1-5, with D unclear. The CDR3 is 13 amino acids. Per the germline V gene, CDR1 is MNHNS and CDR2 is SASEGT. CDR3 in amino acids: CASSEVGFQAQHF. The CDR3 DNA follows: TGTGCCAGCAGTGAAGTGGGCTTTCAGGCCCAGCATTTT.

V usage is TRBV18 and J usage is TRBJ2-7; 10 bases are shared with TRBD2. The CDR3 consists of 15 residues. Germline V gives CDR1 KGHSH, CDR2 LQKENI. Trimming at V came to 2 bases and at J to 4 bases, leaving 5 bases not matched to a gene. The CDR3 nucleotides are TGTGCCAGCTCACCATTTACTAGCGGGGCTTACGAGCAGTACTTC. Translation: CASSPFTSGAYEQYF.

The chain joins TRBV28 to TRBJ2-4; 8 bases are shared with TRBD1. The CDR3 sequence is 15 residues long. V trimming: 4 bases; J trimming: 6 bases; junction bases outside the gene matches: 8. Germline-derived CDR1 and CDR2 are MDHEN and SYDVKM. The CDR3 reads CASSSRGREANIQYF. CDR3 bases: TGTGCCAGCAGTTCCAGGGGGCGCGAGGCAAACATTCAGTACTTC.

DNA of the CDR3: TGCGCCAGCAGCTTACAGGGGAAGTCCACAGATACGCAGTATTTT. It specifies CASSLQGKSTDTQYF. The chain joins TRBV5-1 to TRBJ2-3; 7 bases agree with TRBD1. Unmatched junction bases numbered 5, after V lost 2 bases and J lost 2 bases. This CDR3 region has 15 residues. From germline, CDR1 is SGHRS and CDR2 YFSETQ.

The chain uses TRBV5-1 and TRBJ1-1, with 9 bases aligning to TRBD1. The V gene end was trimmed by 4 bases and the J gene end by 4 bases; junction bases not matched to a gene: 8. The CDR3 has 15 amino acids. Germline-derived CDR1 and CDR2 are SGHRS and YFSETQ. CDR3 bases: TGCGCCAGCAGCGTGCAGACAGGGGGGACCACTGAAGCTTTCTTT. Amino acid sequence: CASSVQTGGTTEAFF.

In this sample, this clone turned up once. The chain employs TRBV7-3 and TRBJ2-5, with D uncertain. The CDR3 has 13 residues. The V and J ends lost 2 bases and 8 bases respectively, with 12 bases between them. CDR1 is SGHTA, CDR2 FQGTGA, per germline. The CDR3 protein is CASSLSPGGTQYF. CDR3 sequence (DNA): TGTGCCAGCAGCTTATCCCCCGGTGGTACCCAGTACTTC.

The rearrangement uses TRBV4-1 and TRBJ2-6; 7 bases map to TRBD2. Per germline, CDR1 MGHRA and CDR2 YSYEKL. This CDR3 spans 20 amino acids. V lost 2 bases to trimming and J lost 0 bases; unmatched junction nucleotides: 13. CDR3 sequence reads: CASSQWGSGELISGANVLTF. For the CDR3, the DNA is TGCGCCAGCAGCCAATGGGGGAGCGGGGAGCTCATCTCTGGGGCCAACGTCCTGACTTTC.

The J gene is TRBJ1-1, the V gene TRBV30; tentatively, D is TRBD1 (6 bases). This CDR3 is 13 amino acids long. Trimming stripped 0 bases from V and 10 bases from J, with 15 bases between. CDR1 and CDR2 (germline): GTSNPN, SVGIG (reference sequence). The CDR3 DNA is TGTGCCTGGAGTGTACAAGGGGGGGTGGGAGCTTTCTTT. Translated: CAWSVQGGVGAFF. Supplemented by reference TRBV30 and TRBJ1-1, the full variable domain reads SQTIHQWPATLVQPVGSPLSLECTVEGTSNPNLYWYRQAAGRGLQLLFYSVGIGQISSEVPQNLSASRPQDRQFILSSKKLLLSDSGFYLCAWSVQGGVGAFFGQGTRLTVV.

This chain uses TRBV5-5 with TRBJ2-2; a weak D match, TRBD1 (5 bases). Per the germline V gene, CDR1 is SGHKS and CDR2 is YYEKEE (reference sequence). The CDR3 loop spans 15 amino acids. V was trimmed by 0 bases and J by 0 bases, leaving 6 bases between them. DNA for the CDR3: TGTGCCAGCAGCTTGGCCAGGGCGAACACCGGGGAGCTGTTTTTT. This sequence encodes CASSLARANTGELFF.

The rearrangement uses TRBV2 and TRBJ2-5, with TRBD2 matching 9 bases. This CDR3 has 18 amino acids. The ends lost 4 bases at V and 4 bases at J; junction bases unmatched: 16. Per germline, CDR1 SNHLY and CDR2 FYNNEI. The CDR3 DNA follows: TGTGCCAGCAGTGTAGGGGCTAGCGGGATTAGAGCGTCAGAGACCCAGTACTTC. Residues: CASSVGASGIRASETQYF.

The chain carries TRBV6-5 and TRBJ2-5; D not resolved. Trimming stripped 4 bases from V and 0 bases from J, with 6 bases between. This CDR3 spans 13 amino acids. Germline V gene lookup returns CDR1 MNHEY and CDR2 SVGAGI. The chain's CDR3 is CASSSSNQETQYF. In nucleotides, the CDR3 is TGTGCCAGCAGTTCGTCTAACCAAGAGACCCAGTACTTC.

The rearrangement links TRBV28 to TRBJ2-1, with D possibly TRBD2 on 5 matching bases. CDR3 length: 15 amino acids. V lost 8 bases, J lost 7 bases, and 21 bases lay in between. Germline CDR1 MDHEN, CDR2 SYDVKM. The CDR3 loop reads CASCGSGERRNEQFF. The CDR3 DNA reads as TGTGCCAGCTGCGGCTCGGGTGAGCGGAGGAATGAGCAGTTCTTC.

J is TRBJ1-2 and V is TRBV5-1, with 8 bases lining up with TRBD1. Trimming took 1 base from V and 5 from J; bases not matched to a gene: 7. Germline V lookup: CDR1 SGHRS, CDR2 YFSETQ. The CDR3 spans 15 residues. The CDR3 protein is CASSLTTGAGYGYTF. DNA for the CDR3: TGCGCCAGCAGCTTGACGACAGGGGCAGGGTATGGCTACACCTTC.

This chain connects TRBV4-3 to TRBJ2-3; TRBD1 might be the D (6 bases). This CDR3 has 14 amino acids. Per the germline V gene, CDR1 is LGHNA and CDR2 is YSLEER. V dropped 3 bases and J dropped 8 bases, with 15 bases sitting between them. The CDR3 loop is CASSQGGARGTQYF. DNA of the CDR3: TGCGCCAGCAGCCAGGGCGGTGCCAGGGGTACGCAGTATTTT.

The chain employs TRBV28 and TRBJ2-3; D is perhaps TRBD2 (6 bases). V gave up 5 bases and J gave up 3 bases, with 18 bases separating them. The CDR3 runs 16 residues. The germline CDR1 and CDR2 sequences are MDHEN and SYDVKM. The CDR3 region has the DNA TGTGCCAGCAGTCCCCCCCTGGGGGGATCTACAGATACGCAGTATTTT. Translated, it gives CASSPPLGGSTDTQYF.

This clone has just one count. The chain has TRBV28 and TRBJ2-5, with 7 bases aligning to TRBD2. V lost 7 bases, J lost 5 bases, and 10 bases stayed unmatched. This CDR3 region has 14 residues. Looked up from germline, CDR1 is MDHEN and CDR2 is SYDVKM. CDR3 DNA: TGTGCCAGCAAGGCTAGCGGCTACGGGGAGACCCAGTACTTC. Translated: CASKASGYGETQYF.

This chain connects TRBV23-1 to TRBJ2-1, with 8 nucleotides matching TRBD2. TRBV23-1 is designated an ORF whose function remains uncertain. J lost 15 bases, V lost 10 bases, and 11 bases had no gene match. The CDR3 is 11 amino acids. For the CDR3, the DNA is TGCGCCAACCGAGGGGCGGGGGGAACGTTCTTC. Protein sequence: CANRGAGGTFF.

This clone was counted a single time. The chain carries TRBV5-1 and TRBJ2-7; 10 nucleotides match TRBD1. From germline, CDR1 is SGHRS and CDR2 YFSETQ. The V and J ends lost 4 bases and 3 bases, in that order; junction bases with no gene match: 4. The CDR3 loop spans 14 amino acids. This chain's CDR3 is CASSPGQGYYEQYF. The CDR3 region has the DNA TGCGCCAGCAGCCCGGGACAGGGGTACTACGAGCAGTACTTC.

The count of this clone is one. The chain combines TRBV5-5 with TRBJ1-5; D gene unclear. In germline, CDR1 is SGHKS, CDR2 YYEKEE (reference sequence). The CDR3 is 13 amino acids. Trimming removed 0 bases at V and 5 bases at J, with 6 bases between. The CDR3 is CASSLAGYQPQHF. The CDR3 region has the DNA TGTGCCAGCAGCTTGGCCGGGTATCAGCCCCAGCATTTT.

The chain is built from TRBV7-3 and TRBJ2-3, with D maybe TRBD2 (6 bases). The V and J ends lost 5 bases and 4 bases respectively, with 13 bases between them. Germline CDR1 SGHTA, CDR2 FQGTGA. The CDR3 is made up of 14 amino acids. CDR3 sequence: CASSPASAPDTQYF. The CDR3 DNA reads as TGTGCCAGCAGCCCCGCTAGCGCCCCAGATACGCAGTATTTT.

This rearrangement joins TRBV11-2 to TRBJ2-3; 12 positions match TRBD2. The CDR3 length is 18 residues. CDR1 and CDR2 (germline): SGHAT, FQNNGV. Unmatched junction bases numbered 10, after V lost 4 bases and J lost 2 bases. The CDR3 is CASSSTPGTSGFTDTQYF. In nucleotides, the CDR3 is TGTGCCAGCAGCTCCACTCCCGGGACTAGCGGGTTCACAGATACGCAGTATTTT.

This clone was seen only once. The rearrangement joins TRBV9 to TRBJ1-1; D uncertain. The CDR3 has 12 amino acids. Deletions cut 3 bases from V and 4 bases from J, with 7 bases between. Germline V gene data show CDR1 as SGDLS and CDR2 as YYNGEE. The CDR3 DNA sequence: TGTGCCAGCAGCGCAAGAGGCACTGAAGCTTTCTTT. Protein sequence: CASSARGTEAFF.

V gene TRBV6-6 combines with J gene TRBJ1-1; D not certain. The CDR3 covers 12 residues. Trimming cost V 6 bases and J 4 bases, with 9 bases left between them. Germline assignment: CDR1 MNHNY and CDR2 SVGAGI (reference sequence). CDR3 nucleotide sequence: TGTGCCAGCAGCCGCCGGGTCACTGAAGCTTTCTTT. The encoded protein is CASSRRVTEAFF.